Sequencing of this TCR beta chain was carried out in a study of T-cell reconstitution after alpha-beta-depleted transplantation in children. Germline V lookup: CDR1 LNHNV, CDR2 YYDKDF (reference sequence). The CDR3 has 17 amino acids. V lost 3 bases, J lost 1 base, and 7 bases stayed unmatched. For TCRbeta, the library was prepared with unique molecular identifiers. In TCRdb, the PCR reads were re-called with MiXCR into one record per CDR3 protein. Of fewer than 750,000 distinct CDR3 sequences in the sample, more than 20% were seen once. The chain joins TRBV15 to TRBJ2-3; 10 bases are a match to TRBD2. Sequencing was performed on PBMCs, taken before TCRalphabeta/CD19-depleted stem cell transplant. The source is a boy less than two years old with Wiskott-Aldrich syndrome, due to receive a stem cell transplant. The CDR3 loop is CATSSDTLAGGTDTQYF. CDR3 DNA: TGTGCCACCAGCAGTGACACCCTAGCGGGGGGCACAGATACGCAGTATTTT.